A selection of T cell receptor beta chains follows, all from one sample in a study of blood T cell repertoires in COVID-19. Sequenced by immunoSEQ multiplex PCR; TCRdb stores in-frame clones only, minus some. The data show 300,000 to 400,000 clones, approximately 86% seen once. Specimen: PBMCs or T cells enriched from blood (not recorded which). These receptors were collected from a middle-aged woman with acute COVID-19. CDR3s leave out the opening cysteine and the closing phenylalanine or tryptophan. Fields, in order: V gene, J gene, CDR3 protein.

TRBV9,TRBJ2-1,ASSPRSTTGTASEQF
TRBV6-5,TRBJ2-1,ASTRQGWNEQF
TRBV10-3,TRBJ2-3,AINDGTDTQY
TRBV6-5,TRBJ1-3,ASSSHTQSGNTIY
TRBV9,TRBJ2-3,ASSATFQGLGTDTQY
TRBV10-3,TRBJ1-1,AITMDRWNTEAF
TRBV28,TRBJ2-7,ASSLAGGWYEQY
TRBV7-6,TRBJ2-3,ASSSIGLAGGQGTQY
TRBV28,TRBJ2-5,ASTRAGGGETQY
TRBV4-1,TRBJ2-3,ASRDRGPTDTQY
TRBV9,TRBJ1-1,ASSAREGSPVT
TRBV5-4,TRBJ2-1,ASSLGGLGRYEQF
TRBV19,TRBJ2-3,ASSTSSDTQY
TRBV6-1,TRBJ2-1,ASSGWSSGRAGAYNEQF
TRBV27,TRBJ2-1,ASSLSKGAGNNEQF
TRBV7-2,TRBJ1-1,ASSLVINRGLSGTEAF
TRBV11-2,TRBJ2-7,ASSLDGAGSYEQY
TRBV5-4,TRBJ1-2,ASSRGQNYTNYGYT
TRBV2,TRBJ2-6,ASTPSGSGANVLT
TRBV2,TRBJ1-1,ASSFDRRGTEAF
TRBV9,TRBJ2-5,ASSVALGQGQETQY
TRBV7-8,TRBJ2-7,ASRPSGQGTYEQY
TRBV10-1,TRBJ1-2,ASSDIPGQGAYGYT
TRBV6-5,TRBJ1-1,ASVGIRASNTEAF
TRBV27,TRBJ2-3,ASSPRMVSTDTQY
TRBV3-1/TRBV3-2,TRBJ2-5,ASSPSGTGKETQY
TRBV28,TRBJ1-2,ASSSPGVYGYT
TRBV3-1/TRBV3-2,TRBJ2-5,ASSQVLGSPETQY
TRBV11-2,TRBJ2-1,ASSLTGGLYYHDEQF
TRBV19,TRBJ2-2,ASSIVQGFAGELF
TRBV2,TRBJ1-5,ASSVWDRGQPQH
TRBV14,TRBJ1-1,ASSQQGHPGTEAF
TRBV27,TRBJ2-1,AIRRTSGRGPYNEQF
TRBV19,TRBJ2-4,ASTLTGIAKNIQY
TRBV15,TRBJ2-5,ATSFGLAGIQETQY
TRBV28,TRBJ1-2,ASSLGDRDLYGYT
TRBV23-1,TRBJ2-7,ASSPKPMGDEQY
TRBV29-1,TRBJ1-1,SVGRGMGEAF
TRBV14,TRBJ1-4,ASSPNEKLF
TRBV10-3,TRBJ1-5,AISGESNQPQH
TRBV3-1/TRBV3-2,TRBJ1-4,ASRQGWTNEKLF
TRBV9,TRBJ1-3,ASSPGTGGPIY
TRBV4-1,TRBJ1-1,ASSRQERGSEAF
TRBV28,TRBJ1-2,ASSSAGNNYGYT
TRBV28,TRBJ2-1,ASSFLTSAPTYNEQF
TRBV2,TRBJ2-7,ASSAGSYGARHLYYEQY
TRBV5-6,TRBJ2-3,ASSTGQVMNTDTQY
TRBV3-1/TRBV3-2,TRBJ1-4,ASSRREGSEKLF